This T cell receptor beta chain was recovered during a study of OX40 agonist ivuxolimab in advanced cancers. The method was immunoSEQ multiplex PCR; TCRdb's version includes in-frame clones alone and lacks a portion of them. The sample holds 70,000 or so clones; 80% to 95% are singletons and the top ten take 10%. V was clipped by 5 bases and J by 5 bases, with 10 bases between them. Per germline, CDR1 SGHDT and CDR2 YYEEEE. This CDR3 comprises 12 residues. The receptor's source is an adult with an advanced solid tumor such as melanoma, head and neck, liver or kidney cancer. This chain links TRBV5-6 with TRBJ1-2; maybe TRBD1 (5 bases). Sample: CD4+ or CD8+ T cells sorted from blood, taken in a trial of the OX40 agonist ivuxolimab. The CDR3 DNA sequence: TGTGCCAGCAGAGGGGATGGATATGGCTACACCTTC. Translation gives CASRGDGYGYTF.